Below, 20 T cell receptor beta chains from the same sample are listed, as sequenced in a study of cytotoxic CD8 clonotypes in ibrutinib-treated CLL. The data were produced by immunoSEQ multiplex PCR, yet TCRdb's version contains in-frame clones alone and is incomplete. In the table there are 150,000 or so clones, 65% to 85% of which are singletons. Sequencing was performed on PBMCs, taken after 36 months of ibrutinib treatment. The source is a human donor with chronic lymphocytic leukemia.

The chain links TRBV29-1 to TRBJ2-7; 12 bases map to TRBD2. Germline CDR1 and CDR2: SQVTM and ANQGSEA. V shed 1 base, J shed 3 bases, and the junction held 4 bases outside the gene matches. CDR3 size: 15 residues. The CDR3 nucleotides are TGCAGCGTTGAAGGGACTAGCGGGGATTACTACGAGCAGTACTTC. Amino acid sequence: CSVEGTSGDYYEQYF.

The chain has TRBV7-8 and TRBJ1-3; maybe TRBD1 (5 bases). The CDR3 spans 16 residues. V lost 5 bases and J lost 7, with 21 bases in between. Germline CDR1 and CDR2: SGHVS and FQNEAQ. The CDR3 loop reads CASSRNRIERGNTIYF. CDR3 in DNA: TGTGCCAGCAGCCGAAACAGGATCGAACGGGGCAACACCATATATTTT.

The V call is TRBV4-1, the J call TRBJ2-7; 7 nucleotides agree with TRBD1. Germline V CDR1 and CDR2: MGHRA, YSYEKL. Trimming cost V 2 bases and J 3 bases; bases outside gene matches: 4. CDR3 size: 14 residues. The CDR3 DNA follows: TGCGCCAGCAGCCAACCCAGACAGGGCTACGAGCAGTACTTC. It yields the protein CASSQPRQGYEQYF.

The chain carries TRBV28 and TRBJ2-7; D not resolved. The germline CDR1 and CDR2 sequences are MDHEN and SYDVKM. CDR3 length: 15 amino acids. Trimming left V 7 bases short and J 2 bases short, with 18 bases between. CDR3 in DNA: TGTGCCAGCACTATTCCACTTCAGAGAACCTACGAGCAGTACTTC. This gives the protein CASTIPLQRTYEQYF.

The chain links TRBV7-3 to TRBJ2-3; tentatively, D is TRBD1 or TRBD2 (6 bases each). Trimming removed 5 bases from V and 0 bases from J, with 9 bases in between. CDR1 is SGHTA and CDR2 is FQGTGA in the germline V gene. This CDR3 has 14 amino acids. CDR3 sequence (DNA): TGTGCCAGCAGCCCGGGGGCGAGCACAGATACGCAGTATTTT. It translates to CASSPGASTDTQYF.

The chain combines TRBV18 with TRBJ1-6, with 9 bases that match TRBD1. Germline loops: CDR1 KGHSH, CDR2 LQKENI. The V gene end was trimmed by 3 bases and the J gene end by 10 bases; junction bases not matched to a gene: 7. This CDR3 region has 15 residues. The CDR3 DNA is TGTGCCAGCTCACCGCCGAGGACAGGGGACTCACCCCTCCACTTT. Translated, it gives CASSPPRTGDSPLHF.

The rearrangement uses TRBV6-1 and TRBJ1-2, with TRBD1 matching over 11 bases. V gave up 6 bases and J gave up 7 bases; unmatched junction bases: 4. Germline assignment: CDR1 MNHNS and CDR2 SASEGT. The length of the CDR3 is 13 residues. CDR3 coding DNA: TGTGCCAGCAGGGCGGGACAGGGGGGTGGCTACACCTTC. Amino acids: CASRAGQGGGYTF.

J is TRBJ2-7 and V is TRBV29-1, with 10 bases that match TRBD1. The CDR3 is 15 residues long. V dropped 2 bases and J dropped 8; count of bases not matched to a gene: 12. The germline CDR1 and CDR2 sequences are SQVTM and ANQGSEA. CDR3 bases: TGCAGCGTTGAAACCGAGGGACAGGGGATGGCGAAGCAGTACTTC. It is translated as CSVETEGQGMAKQYF.

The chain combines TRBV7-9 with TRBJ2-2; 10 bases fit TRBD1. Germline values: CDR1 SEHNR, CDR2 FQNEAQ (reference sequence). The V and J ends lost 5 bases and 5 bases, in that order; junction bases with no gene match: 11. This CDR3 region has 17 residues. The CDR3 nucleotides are TGTGCCAGCAGCACCATAGGCCGGGACAGGGGTACCGGGGAGCTGTTTTTT. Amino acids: CASSTIGRDRGTGELFF. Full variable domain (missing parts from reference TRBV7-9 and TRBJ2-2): DTGVSQNPRHKITKRGQNVTFRCDPISEHNRLYWYRQTLGQGPEFLTYFQNEAQLEKSRLLSDRFSAERPKGSFSTLEIQRTEQGDSAMYLCASSTIGRDRGTGELFFGEGSRLTVL.

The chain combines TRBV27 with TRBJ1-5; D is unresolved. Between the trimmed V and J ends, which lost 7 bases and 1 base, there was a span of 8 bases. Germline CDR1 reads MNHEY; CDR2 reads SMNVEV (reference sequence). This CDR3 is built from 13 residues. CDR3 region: CASKPGSNQPQHF. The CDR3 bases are TGTGCCAGCAAACCGGGAAGCAATCAGCCCCAGCATTTT.

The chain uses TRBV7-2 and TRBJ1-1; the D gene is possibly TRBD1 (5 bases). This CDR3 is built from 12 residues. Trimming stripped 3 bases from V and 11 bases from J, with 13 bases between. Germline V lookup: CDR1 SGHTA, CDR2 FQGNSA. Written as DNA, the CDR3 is TGTGCCAGCAGCTTTGTCAGGGAATCGGCTTTCTTT. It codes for CASSFVRESAFF.

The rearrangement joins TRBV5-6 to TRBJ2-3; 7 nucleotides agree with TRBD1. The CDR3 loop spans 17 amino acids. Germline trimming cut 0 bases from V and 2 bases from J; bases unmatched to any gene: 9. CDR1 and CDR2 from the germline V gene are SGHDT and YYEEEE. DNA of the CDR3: TGTGCCAGCAGCTTGGGTTCCGTGACAGGGTACACAGATACGCAGTATTTT. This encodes CASSLGSVTGYTDTQYF.

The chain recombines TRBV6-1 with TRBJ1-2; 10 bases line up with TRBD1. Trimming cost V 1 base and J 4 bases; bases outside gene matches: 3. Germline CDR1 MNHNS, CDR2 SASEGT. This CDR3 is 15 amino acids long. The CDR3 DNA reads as TGTGCCAGCAGTGAAGGGGGGACAGGGGTCTATGGCTACACCTTC. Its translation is CASSEGGTGVYGYTF.

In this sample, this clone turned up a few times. In DNA form, the CDR3 reads TGTGCCAGCAGCTGGCGAACCGGGACAGGGTTGGATACGCAGTATTTT. It specifies CASSWRTGTGLDTQYF. This chain joins TRBV7-2 and TRBJ2-3, with 9 positions matching TRBD1. CDR3 size: 16 residues. Germline CDR1 is SGHTA and CDR2 is FQGNSA. V shed 4 bases, J shed 6 bases, and the junction held 11 bases outside the gene matches.

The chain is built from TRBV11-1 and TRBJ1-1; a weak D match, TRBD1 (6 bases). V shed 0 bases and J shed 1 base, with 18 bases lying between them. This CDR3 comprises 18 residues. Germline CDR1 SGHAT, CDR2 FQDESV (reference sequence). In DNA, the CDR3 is TGTGCCAGCAGCTTAGCTATAGCGGGACACCCCTCGAACACTGAAGCTTTCTTT. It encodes CASSLAIAGHPSNTEAFF.

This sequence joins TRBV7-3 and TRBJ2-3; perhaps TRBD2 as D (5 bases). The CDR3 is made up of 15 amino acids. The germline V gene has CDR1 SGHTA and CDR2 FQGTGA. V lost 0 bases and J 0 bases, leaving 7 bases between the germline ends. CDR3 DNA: TGTGCCAGCAGCTTAACGAGGGCTAGCACAGATACGCAGTATTTT. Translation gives CASSLTRASTDTQYF.

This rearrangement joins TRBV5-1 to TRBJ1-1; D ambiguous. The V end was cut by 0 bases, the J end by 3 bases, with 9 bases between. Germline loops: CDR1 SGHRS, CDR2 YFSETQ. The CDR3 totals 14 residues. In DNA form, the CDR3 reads TGCGCCAGCAGCTTGGTCCTCGGGTACACTGAAGCTTTCTTT. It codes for CASSLVLGYTEAFF. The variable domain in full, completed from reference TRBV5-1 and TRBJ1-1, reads KAGVTQTPRYLIKTRGQQVTLSCSPISGHRSVSWYQQTPGQGLQFLFEYFSETQRNKGNFPGRFSGRQFSNSRSEMNVSTLELGDSALYLCASSLVLGYTEAFFGQGTRLTVV.

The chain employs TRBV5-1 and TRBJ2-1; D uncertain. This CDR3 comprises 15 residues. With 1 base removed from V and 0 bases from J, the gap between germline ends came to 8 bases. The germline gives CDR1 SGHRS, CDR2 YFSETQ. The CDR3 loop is CASSLTIPSYNEQFF. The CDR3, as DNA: TGCGCCAGCAGCTTGACTATACCCTCCTACAATGAGCAGTTCTTC.

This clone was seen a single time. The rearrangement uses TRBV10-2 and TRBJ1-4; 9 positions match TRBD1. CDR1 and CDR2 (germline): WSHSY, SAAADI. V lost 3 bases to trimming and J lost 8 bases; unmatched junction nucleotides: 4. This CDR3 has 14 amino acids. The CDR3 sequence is CASSEQGAGEKLFF. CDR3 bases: TGCGCCAGCAGTGAACAGGGGGCGGGAGAAAAACTGTTTTTT.

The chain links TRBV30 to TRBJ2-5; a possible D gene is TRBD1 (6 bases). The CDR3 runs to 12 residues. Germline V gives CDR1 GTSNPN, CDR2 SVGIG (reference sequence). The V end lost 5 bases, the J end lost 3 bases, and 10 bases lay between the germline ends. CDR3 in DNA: TGTGCCTGGGGACAGCGAAAAGAGACCCAGTACTTC. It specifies CAWGQRKETQYF.